This is a list of T cell receptor beta chains from one sample in a study of cytomegalovirus exposure and HLA in healthy donors. Method: immunoSEQ multiplex PCR; TCRdb's copy keeps in-frame clones and lacks some. The sample records around 140,000 clones, about three fifths being singletons. Source material: PBMCs. The receptors shown here come from a male donor in good health and CMV-seronegative. Each CDR3 is given with its conserved first and last residue. D genes are given only for firm matches. A clone size is listed for some rows: how often the clone was seen (once, few, many), or a class if it is expanded.

clone size | J gene | D gene | V gene | CDR3 length | CDR3 DNA | CDR3 protein
NA | TRBJ2-5 | NA | TRBV5-4 | 14 | TGTGCCAGCAGCCGATTTGGAGAGGAGGAGACCCAGTACTTC | CASSRFGEEETQYF
NA | TRBJ1-2 | TRBD1 | TRBV5-1 | 16 | TGCGCCAGCAGCTTTGGGCTGCCGGGACAGGTGCGCGGCTACCCCTTC | CASSFGLPGQVRGYPF
few | TRBJ1-4 | NA | TRBV2 | 14 | TGTGCCAGCAGTTCCTCAGCAACTAATGAAAAACTGTTTTTT | CASSSSATNEKLFF
NA | TRBJ1-1 | TRBD1 | TRBV9 | 14 | TGTGCCAGCAGCGCACAATGGGGACAGTCTGAAGCTTTCTTT | CASSAQWGQSEAFF
NA | TRBJ2-3 | TRBD2 | TRBV19 | 15 | TGTGCCAGTCGACTAGCGGGGGCCGGCACAGATACGCAGTATTTT | CASRLAGAGTDTQYF
NA | TRBJ2-1 | TRBD2 | TRBV7-9 | 14 | TGTGCCAGCAGCTTCGGCGGGGGCTACAATGAGCAGTTCTTC | CASSFGGGYNEQFF
NA | TRBJ2-2 | NA | TRBV4-3 | 13 | TGCGCCAGCAGTACAACAGGGACCGGGGAGCTGTTTTTT | CASSTTGTGELFF
NA | TRBJ2-3 | NA | TRBV4-3 | 15 | TGCGCCAGCAGCCAAGAGGGCCGCGCGGGAGATACGCAGTATTTT | CASSQEGRAGDTQYF
NA | TRBJ1-1 | NA | TRBV5-1 | 15 | TGCTCCAGCAGCTCGCTAGGAGAACCTAACACTGAAGCTTTCTTT | CSSSSLGEPNTEAFF
few | TRBJ2-7 | TRBD2 | TRBV19 | 15 | TGTGCCAGTAGTATAGCTAGCGGGGGGACCTACGAGCAGTACTTC | CASSIASGGTYEQYF
once | TRBJ1-4 | NA | TRBV4-1 | 14 | TGCGCCAGCAGCCAAGGGGGCTTTAGGGAAAAACTGTTTTTT | CASSQGGFREKLFF
NA | TRBJ2-1 | TRBD2 | TRBV5-1 | 16 | TGCGCCAGCAGCTCTAGCGGGGGGGCCACCTACAATGAGCAGTTCTTC | CASSSSGGATYNEQFF
NA | TRBJ1-1 | NA | TRBV29-1 | 12 | TGCAGCGTAGGTCCGGGGAACACTGAAGCTTTCTTT | CSVGPGNTEAFF
NA | TRBJ2-5 | TRBD1 | TRBV7-9 | 16 | TGTGCCAGCAGCCCACCGGGACAGTACAACCAAGAGACCCAGTACTTC | CASSPPGQYNQETQYF
NA | TRBJ1-1 | TRBD1 | TRBV19 | 13 | TGTGCCAGTAGTACCCAGGGGGGCACTGAAGCTTTCTTT | CASSTQGGTEAFF
NA | TRBJ1-3 | NA | TRBV5-1 | 15 | TGCGCCAGCAGCTTGGGGAGAATCTCTGGAAACACCATATATTTT | CASSLGRISGNTIYF
NA | TRBJ1-2 | TRBD1 | TRBV6-5 | 13 | TGTGCCAGCAGCCCGGGGACAGGGGGAGGCTACACCTTC | CASSPGTGGGYTF
NA | TRBJ2-7 | TRBD1 | TRBV7-9 | 16 | TGTGCCAGCAGTTCACTAACCGGGACAGGGGCCTACGAGCAGTACTTC | CASSSLTGTGAYEQYF
NA | TRBJ1-2 | TRBD1 | TRBV7-9 | 14 | TGTTCCAGCAGCTCAGTGGTGGACAGGGGAGGCTACACCTTC | CSSSSVVDRGGYTF
few | TRBJ1-2 | NA | TRBV6-1 | 15 | TGTGCCAGCAGTCCCCCTGACAGGCCACTCTATGGCTACACCTTC | CASSPPDRPLYGYTF
NA | TRBJ2-3 | NA | TRBV6-5 | 14 | TGTGCCAGCAGTGAATTATTGGGGGCTTATACGCAGTATTTT | CASSELLGAYTQYF
NA | TRBJ1-3 | TRBD1 | TRBV30 | 18 | TGTGCCTGGAGTGATGGCTTATATGGGACAGGGGGCGGAAACACCATATATTTT | CAWSDGLYGTGGGNTIYF
NA | TRBJ2-1 | TRBD2 | TRBV9 | 14 | TGTGCCAGCAGCTTCGGGACTAGTGGGACCGAGCAGTTCTTC | CASSFGTSGTEQFF
NA | TRBJ2-7 | TRBD1 | TRBV19 | 16 | TGTGCCAGTAGTATGAGTGGGACAGGGAATTTACACGAGCAGTACTTC | CASSMSGTGNLHEQYF
once | TRBJ2-3 | NA | TRBV7-3 | 15 | TGTGCCAGCAGCTGGTTAGCGGTTAGCACAGATACGCAGTATTTT | CASSWLAVSTDTQYF
NA | TRBJ1-1 | NA | TRBV6-1 | 16 | TGTGCCAGCAGTGTCCGAGGGACTCCTTTAAACACTGAAGCTTTCTTT | CASSVRGTPLNTEAFF
NA | TRBJ2-5 | NA | TRBV7-6 | 12 | TGTGCCAGCAGTCTATCTCGTGAGACCCAGTACTTC | CASSLSRETQYF
NA | TRBJ2-3 | TRBD1 | TRBV7-2 | 17 | TGTGCCAGCAGCTTAGTGGCCGGGACAGGGAGCACAGATACGCAGTATTTT | CASSLVAGTGSTDTQYF
NA | TRBJ2-3 | TRBD2 | TRBV4-2 | 16 | TGTGCCAGCAGCCAAGAATTATTTGCGGGGGGCCCGGCGCAGTATTTT | CASSQELFAGGPAQYF
NA | TRBJ2-7 | NA | TRBV28 | 14 | TGTGCCAGCAGTTTTTGGCAGGGTCGTCGCGAGCAGTACTTC | CASSFWQGRREQYF
NA | TRBJ2-5 | NA | TRBV9 | 14 | TGTGCCAGCAGCGTAGTAGTCACAGGGGAGACCCAGTACTTC | CASSVVVTGETQYF
NA | TRBJ2-7 | NA | TRBV5-8 | 14 | TGTGCCAGCAGCTTGCCCGGGGGACTCTACGAGCAGTACTTC | CASSLPGGLYEQYF
NA | TRBJ1-1 | NA | TRBV11-2 | 12 | TGTGCCAGCAGCTTTGACCTCCGGGGGGTTTTCTTT | CASSFDLRGVFF
NA | TRBJ1-1 | NA | TRBV7-9 | 13 | TGTGCCAGCAGCTTCTCGTCCGGGACTGAAGCTTTCTTT | CASSFSSGTEAFF
NA | TRBJ2-7 | NA | TRBV5-1 | 14 | TGCGCCAGCAGCTTGGGCGGGGTTTGGAACGAGCAGTACTTC | CASSLGGVWNEQYF